This TCR beta chain was obtained from a study of T cells in Graves' hyperthyroidism and ophthalmopathy. Amplified TCR beta CDR3 regions derived from RNA transcripts. The HTBI set primed first-round TCR CDR3 RT-PCR. TCRdb itself ran the multiplex PCR reads through MiXCR, one entry per CDR3 protein. Of hundreds of thousands of distinct CDR3 sequences listed, approximately 14% are singletons. The CDR3 loop spans 15 amino acids. Germline trimming cut 8 bases from V and 2 bases from J; bases unmatched to any gene: 10. Germline CDR1 and CDR2: SGHVS and FQNEAQ. Recently diagnosed hyperthyroidism of less than 2 months' duration affected patients aged 18 to 65.

The TCR comes from a woman between 18 and 30 years old with Graves' hyperthyroidism. Sequences were obtained from blood. This sequence joins TRBV7-8 and TRBJ1-1; 8 bases line up with TRBD1. Here the CDR3 reads CASLQGDFVNTEAFF. CDR3 coding DNA: TGTGCCAGCTTACAGGGGGATTTCGTCAACACTGAAGCTTTCTTT. Full variable domain (missing parts from reference TRBV7-8 and TRBJ1-1): GAGVSQSPRYKVAKRGQDVALRCDPISGHVSLFWYQQALGQGPEFLTYFQNEAQLDKSGLPSDRFFAERPEGSVSTLKIQRTQQEDSAVYLCASLQGDFVNTEAFFGQGTRLTVV.